This TCR beta chain was documented in a study of blood T cell repertoires in COVID-19. Study-wide context: COVID-19 samples from acute and convalescent phases originated in the United States, Italy and Spain. Nucleic acid was either cDNA or gDNA, and it came from T cells, B-cell-depleted T cells, or PBMCs.

As processed by the authors: Estimation of nucleated cell counts relied on the amplification of reference gene primers. Libraries were prepared by immunoSEQ multiplex PCR; TCRdb keeps only in-frame clonotypes and omits some of them. For V, J and clone size, that table is used; D and trimming come from the DNA. The top ten hold roughly 38% of the sample, which has 84,000 or so clones, just under 80% seen once. Germline trimming cut 1 base from V and 4 bases from J; bases unmatched to any gene: 10. Germline V lookup: CDR1 LGHNA, CDR2 YSLEER. CDR3 size: 18 residues. Seattle participants joined during active infection and were tracked over time.

Sequences were obtained from peripheral blood. This clonotype was sampled from a man aged 55 to 70 with COVID-19, enrolled during active disease. This chain uses TRBV4-3 with TRBJ2-1, with TRBD2 matching 10 bases. CDR3 coding DNA: TGCGCCAGCAGCCAAGCTTACGGAGCGGGAGGGCCATACAATGAGCAGTTCTTC. It codes for CASSQAYGAGGPYNEQFF.